This is a list of T cell receptor beta chains from one sample in a study of immune heterogeneity within non-small cell lung tumors. One entry per CDR3 protein, called by TCRdb with MiXCR from the multiplex PCR reads. This table has 12,000 to 15,000 distinct CDR3 sequences, under 35% appearing once. Sequencing was done on a sample of lung tumor tissue. These TCRs come from a woman aged 50 to 60 with non-small cell lung cancer. The CDR3 runs from the conserved cysteine through the conserved F or W. A D gene is named only where the DNA matches it firmly. A clone size is listed for some rows: how often the clone was seen (once, few, many), or a class if it is expanded.

d_call	v_call	clone_size	j_call	cdr3_aa	cdr3_nt
NA	TRBV7-9	many	TRBJ1-6	CASSLTGDNSPLHF	TGTGCCAGCAGCTTGACAGGAGATAATTCACCCCTCCACTTT
TRBD2	TRBV12-3/TRBV12-4	NA	TRBJ2-2	CASSLAGGVSGELFF	TGTGCCAGCAGTCTAGCGGGGGGAGTCTCCGGGGAGCTGTTTTTT
TRBD1	TRBV5-1	NA	TRBJ2-2	CASGINRGRGTGELFF	TGCGCCAGCGGGATTAACAGGGGGCGCGGCACCGGGGAGCTGTTTTTT
NA	TRBV2	medium-sized	TRBJ1-1	CASSVAGVHTEAFF	TGTGCCAGCAGTGTCGCGGGGGTTCACACTGAAGCTTTCTTT
TRBD2	TRBV25-1	many	TRBJ2-7	CASSEFTGGPSYEQYF	TGTGCCAGCAGTGAATTCACGGGAGGGCCTTCCTACGAGCAGTACTTC
TRBD1	TRBV30	medium-sized	TRBJ1-5	CAWSSLGQGLQQPQHF	TGTGCCTGGAGTTCTCTCGGACAGGGCCTCCAACAGCCCCAGCATTTT
NA	TRBV6-5	medium-sized	TRBJ2-3	CASSYSAGGADTQYF	TGTGCCAGCAGTTACTCGGCAGGGGGGGCCGATACGCAGTATTTT
TRBD1	TRBV18	NA	TRBJ1-6	CASSPFSLIDRDNSPLHF	TGTGCCAGCTCACCCTTTTCTCTAATCGACAGGGATAATTCACCCCTCCACTTT
NA	TRBV6-2/TRBV6-3	once	TRBJ2-6	CASSHRQIWANVLTF	TGTGCCAGCAGCCATAGACAGATCTGGGCCAACGTCCTGACTTTC
NA	TRBV18	NA	TRBJ2-2	CASSSYTGELFF	TGTGCCAGCAGCTCATATACCGGGGAGCTGTTTTTT
NA	TRBV5-6	NA	TRBJ2-5	CASSLEGQGIMRETQYF	TGTGCCAGCAGCTTGGAAGGGCAGGGAATAATGAGAGAGACCCAGTACTTC
NA	TRBV18	once	TRBJ1-1	CASSPPPRGSNTEAFF	TGTGCCAGCTCACCACCGCCCCGGGGTTCGAACACTGAAGCTTTCTTT
TRBD1	TRBV3-1	NA	TRBJ1-3	CASSHRGASGNTIYF	TGTGCCAGCAGTCACAGGGGTGCGTCTGGAAACACCATATATTTT
TRBD2	TRBV7-2	medium-sized	TRBJ2-7	CASSLGLARAGYEQYF	TGTGCCAGCAGCCTGGGACTAGCGAGGGCCGGATACGAGCAGTACTTC
TRBD1	TRBV2	many	TRBJ1-5	CASNDQGANQPQHF	TGTGCCAGCAATGATCAGGGGGCAAATCAGCCCCAGCATTTT
NA	TRBV5-1	NA	TRBJ2-7	CASSLGPRIYEQYF	TGCGCCAGCAGCTTGGGGCCCCGTATCTACGAGCAGTACTTC
TRBD1	TRBV30	few	TRBJ2-5	CAWSQGVLETQYF	TGTGCCTGGAGTCAGGGGGTTTTAGAGACCCAGTACTTC
TRBD2	TRBV5-1	few	TRBJ2-1	CASTVAGGLNEQFF	TGCGCCAGCACGGTAGCGGGGGGGCTGAATGAGCAGTTCTTC
NA	TRBV11-2	few	TRBJ2-3	CASSTPGTPPDTQYF	TGTGCCAGCTCTACACCCGGGACACCACCCGATACGCAGTATTTT
NA	TRBV5-6	many	TRBJ2-7	CASSFRGTRFYEQYF	TGTGCCAGCAGCTTTCGGGGGACCAGGTTCTACGAGCAGTACTTC
TRBD1	TRBV5-1	few	TRBJ1-2	CASSIGQAPNYGYTF	TGCGCCAGCAGCATTGGACAGGCACCTAACTATGGCTACACCTTC
NA	TRBV14	few	TRBJ2-5	CASSPAGQRQETQYF	TGTGCCAGCAGCCCCGCGGGACAGCGACAAGAGACCCAGTACTTC